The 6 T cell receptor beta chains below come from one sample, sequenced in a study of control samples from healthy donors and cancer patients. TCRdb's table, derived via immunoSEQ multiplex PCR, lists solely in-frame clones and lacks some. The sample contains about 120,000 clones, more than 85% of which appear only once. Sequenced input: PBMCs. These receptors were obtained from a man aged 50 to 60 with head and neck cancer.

The CDR3, as DNA: TGTGCCAGCAGCTTACCAAGGGGAGGCCCAGATACGCAGTATTTT. Translated, it gives CASSLPRGGPDTQYF. The chain employs TRBV11-3 and TRBJ2-3; a possible D gene is TRBD2 (6 bases). The CDR3 has 15 amino acids. From germline, CDR1 is SGHNT and CDR2 YENEEA. Deletions cut 2 bases from V and 4 bases from J, with 13 bases between.

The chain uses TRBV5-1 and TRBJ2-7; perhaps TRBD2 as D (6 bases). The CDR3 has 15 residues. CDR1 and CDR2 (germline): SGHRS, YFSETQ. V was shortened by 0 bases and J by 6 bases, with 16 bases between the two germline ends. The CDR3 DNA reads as TGCGCCAGCAGCTTGGTGGGGGGAGGTATGAGCGAGCAGTACTTC. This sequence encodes CASSLVGGGMSEQYF.

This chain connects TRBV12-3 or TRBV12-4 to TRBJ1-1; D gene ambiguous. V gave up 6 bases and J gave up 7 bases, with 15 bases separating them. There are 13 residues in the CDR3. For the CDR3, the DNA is TGTGCCAGCAGCCCACTTCTGGGGTTTGAAGCTTTCTTT. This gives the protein CASSPLLGFEAFF.

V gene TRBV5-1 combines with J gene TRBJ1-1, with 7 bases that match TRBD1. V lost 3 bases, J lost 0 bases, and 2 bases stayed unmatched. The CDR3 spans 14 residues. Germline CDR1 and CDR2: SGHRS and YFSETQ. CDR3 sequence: CASSWGQMNTEAFF. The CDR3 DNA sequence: TGCGCCAGCAGCTGGGGACAGATGAACACTGAAGCTTTCTTT. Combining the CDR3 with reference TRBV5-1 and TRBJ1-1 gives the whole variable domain KAGVTQTPRYLIKTRGQQVTLSCSPISGHRSVSWYQQTPGQGLQFLFEYFSETQRNKGNFPGRFSGRQFSNSRSEMNVSTLELGDSALYLCASSWGQMNTEAFFGQGTRLTVV.

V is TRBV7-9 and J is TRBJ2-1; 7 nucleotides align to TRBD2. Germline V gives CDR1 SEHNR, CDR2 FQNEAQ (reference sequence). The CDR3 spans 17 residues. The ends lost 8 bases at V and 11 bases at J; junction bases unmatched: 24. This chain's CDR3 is CASFPHRLREEGLQQFF. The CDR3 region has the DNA TGTGCCAGCTTCCCCCACCGACTCCGGGAGGAAGGGTTGCAGCAGTTCTTC.

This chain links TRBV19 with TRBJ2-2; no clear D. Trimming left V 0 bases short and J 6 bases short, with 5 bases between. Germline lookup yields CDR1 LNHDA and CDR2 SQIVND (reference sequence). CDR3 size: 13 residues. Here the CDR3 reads CASSIDLPGELFF. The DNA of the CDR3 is TGTGCCAGTAGTATAGATTTACCCGGGGAGCTGTTTTTT. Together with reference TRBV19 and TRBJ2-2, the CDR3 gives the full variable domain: DGGITQSPKYLFRKEGQNVTLSCEQNLNHDAMYWYRQDPGQGLRLIYYSQIVNDFQKGDIAEGYSVSREKKESFPLTVTSAQKNPTAFYLCASSIDLPGELFFGEGSRLTVL.